This T cell receptor (beta chain) was retrieved from a study of blood T cell repertoires in COVID-19. This CDR3 region has 12 residues. Trimming shortened V by 5 bases and J by 4 bases, and 8 bases separated the two germline ends. In germline, CDR1 is SEHNR, CDR2 FQNEAQ (reference sequence). TCRdb's copy holds only in-frame clones and misses some; the assay was immunoSEQ multiplex PCR. The table includes 250,000 to 300,000 clones, 80% to 90% detected once. Patients from Seattle were sampled longitudinally, starting during active infection. This clone has a single count. The sequence was collected from a woman younger than 45 with COVID-19, enrolled during active disease. Sequencing was carried out using peripheral blood. V is TRBV7-9 and J is TRBJ1-2; the D gene is possibly TRBD1 (6 bases). CDR3 sequence reads: CASSLTGYGYTF. For the CDR3, the DNA is TGTGCCAGCAGCCTGACAGGCTATGGCTACACCTTC.